This TCR beta chain was recorded in a study of blood T cells in healthy people across ages. They isolated at least 7 million PBMCs from each sample. This clonotype has just a few counts. The antigen is undetermined. Findings and limits, study-wide: Age advanced and TCR beta diversity per million T cells fell, roughly linearly.

Sample-barcoded 5' priming and a J-beta primer mix drove a second PCR of roughly 6 to 12 cycles. In TCRdb, the 5' RACE reads were re-called with MiXCR into one record per CDR3 protein. The sample has some 560,000 distinct CDR3 sequences, about 27% seen once; the top ten hold roughly 3.5%. The sample was also linked to a second study, of T cells of mothers and their children. That source reports: Reads obtained per mother exceeded 8.5 million TCR beta CDR3 reads, with 2.5 million to 3.5 million obtained per child.

This sequence originates from a boy aged 2 to 10 in good health. What was sequenced was blood.

The CDR3 DNA reads as TGTGCCAGCAGTTACTCTACTATTGGACAGGGGGGAAACATTCAGTACTTC. Translating it yields CASSYSTIGQGGNIQYF. V and J are TRBV6-6 and TRBJ2-4; TRBD1 agrees at 10 bases. Per germline, CDR1 MNHNY and CDR2 SVGAGI (reference sequence). Trimming at V came to 0 bases and at J to 6 bases, leaving 8 bases not matched to a gene. The CDR3 has 17 amino acids.